This TCR beta chain came from a study of cytomegalovirus exposure and HLA in healthy donors. Study details: The use of the same platform for the approximately 110 validation repertoires and the 650 to 850 first-cohort repertoires was reported by a later analysis. Study-wide results and limits: TCR sequences were mostly rare, though some public TCRs occurred in many donors. Under in vitro conditions, a few CMV-associated chains were confirmed as specific for CMV antigens. According to reports, the classifier identified cytomegalovirus status with high specificity and sensitivity.

Profiled with immunoSEQ multiplex PCR; TCRdb holds only in-frame clones, not every one. The sample shows about 60,000 clones, 95% of them seen only once. The germline V and J ends were trimmed by 4 bases and 5 bases, with 18 bases remaining between them. Germline V gene sequence: CDR1 MNHNS, CDR2 SASEGT. CDR3 size: 15 residues. As concerns this clone: Its specificity is not known.

The chain combines TRBV6-1 with TRBJ2-7; D is possibly TRBD1 (6 bases). What was sequenced was PBMCs. This receptor was obtained from a woman aged 18-30 years in good health and CMV-seropositive. The CDR3 DNA reads as TGTGCCAGCAGTGTTTCGTCAGGGGAGTCTAACGAGCAGTACTTC. It is translated as CASSVSSGESNEQYF.